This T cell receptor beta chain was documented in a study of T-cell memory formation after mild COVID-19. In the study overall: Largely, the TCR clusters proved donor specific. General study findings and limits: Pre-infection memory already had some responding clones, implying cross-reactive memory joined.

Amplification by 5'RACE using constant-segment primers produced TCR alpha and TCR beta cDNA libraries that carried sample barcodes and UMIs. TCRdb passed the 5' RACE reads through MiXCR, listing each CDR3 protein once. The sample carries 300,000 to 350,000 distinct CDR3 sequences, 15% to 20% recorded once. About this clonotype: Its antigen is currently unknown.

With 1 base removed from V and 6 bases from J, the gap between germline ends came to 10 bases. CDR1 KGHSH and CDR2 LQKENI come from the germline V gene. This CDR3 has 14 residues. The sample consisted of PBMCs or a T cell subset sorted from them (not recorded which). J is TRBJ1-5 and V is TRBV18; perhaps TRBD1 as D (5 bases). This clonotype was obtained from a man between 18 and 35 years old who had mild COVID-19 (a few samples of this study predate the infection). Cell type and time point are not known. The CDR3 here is CASSPLEQGQPQHF. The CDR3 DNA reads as TGTGCCAGCTCACCACTGGAGCAGGGTCAGCCCCAGCATTTT.